This TCR beta chain was observed in a study of cytomegalovirus exposure and HLA in healthy donors (dated by TCRdb to 2017 to 2019). About the study as a whole: According to an earlier analysis of around 600 of the donors, some 180 million T cells yielded 120 million or so unique TCR beta sequences and less than 300 Gb of sequence data. Donor age, sex, ethnicity and CMV serostatus were compiled alongside the repertoire data. Roughly five DR-DQ haplotypes were handled as single units for association and clustering because linkage in the cohort was strong. In the later analysis, no new phenotypic data were used to find candidate immune exposures; instead, reliance was placed on TCR beta sequences and their occurrence across donors. Genome-wide SNP genotypes for about 55% of the roughly 670 donors were used in a later genetic analysis, which treated that subset as a discovery cohort. Among around 400 genotyped donors of the cohort, an average of roughly 230,000 unique TCR beta nucleotide sequences was sequenced per donor, of which about 18% were non-productive. Along with the roughly 610-subject first cohort, a separate validation cohort of 120 different subjects was used. In a later analysis, previously published TCR beta repertoires from 666 donors were re-analyzed and high-resolution HLA genotyping was added so that TCR occurrence patterns could be studied. To decide whether each TCR beta V gene segment behaved as functional or pseudogenic, an earlier analysis of 587 of the donors relied on high-throughput TCR beta sequencing. The study aimed to test whether signatures of past pathogen exposure could be identified by cataloging public T cell receptors. All discovery cohort repertoires had been generated on a single sequencing platform. HLA typing covered class I and class II loci at four-digit resolution. Typing coverage varied by locus: about 620-630 donors for A, B, C, DRB1 and DQB1; roughly 500 for DQA1; more than 600 for DPA1; 450 to 480 for DPB1. Roughly 300 gigabases of sequencing data and around 80 million unique TCR sequences made up an early release that covered approximately 620 HLA-typed donors. To predict cytomegalovirus infection status, the study combined high-throughput TCR immunosequencing, statistical association of individual TCRs with disease status, and machine learning. The T cell repertoires of 670 or so subjects were profiled by immunosequencing and related to cytomegalovirus serostatus. Of the roughly 400 genotyped donors, roughly 80% fell in the genetic ancestry cluster associated with self-reported Caucasian donors.

Findings and caveats that apply to the study as a whole: Most CMV-associated TCR beta chains appeared to be HLA-restricted in a later analysis, and the HLA associations seemed to be driven largely by CMV exposure. While some public TCRs were present in many individuals, most TCR sequences turned up only very rarely across donors. For the cohort, immune exposure information was limited to CMV serostatus. Linkage disequilibrium might explain the correlated functional status among segregating V segments, but an unknown experimental factor could not be ruled out. The authors suggested that the approach could potentially be extended to other disease states and immunological phenotypes. When HLA alleles, especially DR and DQ, strongly co-occurred, attributing TCR associations to individual alleles was difficult. A further reported finding was that TCR beta sequences accurately predicted the HLA-A and HLA-B alleles for most subjects in the first cohort. In a later analysis, HLA-associated TCR beta chains showed more clonal expansion and lower generation probabilities than non-associated chains that were equally common. In a later analysis, several top co-occurrence clusters were reported to appear linked to parvovirus B19, influenza, CMV and Epstein-Barr virus. The classifier was reported to diagnose cytomegalovirus status with high specificity and sensitivity in both the original cohort and the validation cohort. The presence/absence analyses assumed that sequencing depth was roughly uniform across donors, and that assumption may not be true. In a later genetic analysis, a missense DCLRE1C variant was associated with V-gene and J-gene trimming of TCR beta chains, and the association was replicated in an independent cohort. According to a later genetic analysis, donors in an Asian-associated ancestry cluster had fewer N-insertions in productive TCRs than the approximately 670-donor mean. Some IMGT-functional V segments, including TRBV6-2 and TRBV6-3, could not be distinguished by the 87-base-pair reads and were therefore excluded. A group of highly shared sequence variants was considered likely to be a technical artifact of the sequencing pipeline. The study gave a list of over 150 TCR beta chains associated with cytomegalovirus. The cohort was sequenced for TCR beta chains only, and without alpha or paired-chain data the features that could be detected were limited. A later analysis associated 16,951 TCR beta sequences with specific HLA alleles at a false discovery rate of 0.05. In a later analysis, the rate of TCR association differed among HLA loci, with DRB1 alleles having the most associated TCRs and HLA-C alleles having the fewest. Because counts were too low, seventeen rarely observed V segments, including chromosome 9 orphons, were left out of the earlier analysis of about 500 of the donors. In vitro tests confirmed that a few of the cytomegalovirus-associated TCR beta chains recognize cytomegalovirus antigens. An earlier analysis of around 600 of the donors showed that most TCR beta V segments appeared in productive rearrangements either about 90% or about 30% of the time, which broadly matched IMGT annotations. Because some donors lacked HLA typing at each locus, the association tests relied only on the typed subset.

The cohort consisted of fewer than 700 healthy bone marrow donors. At the time of sampling, all cohort members were nominally healthy, though unrecorded immune exposures were likely present. The donor was CMV seronegative and belonged to the group of 350 or so seronegative cohort members. A peripheral blood sample was provided by each donor, and peripheral blood mononuclear cells were used for TCR beta sequencing. The Qiagen DNeasy Blood Extraction Kit was used to extract genomic DNA from the blood cell samples. CDR1 and CDR2, per the germline V gene, are MNHEY and SVGAGI. V trim: 6 bases; J trim: 2 bases; unmatched bases: 8. The CDR3 goes from the cysteine to the phenylalanine over 15 residues. Only the CDR3 DNA stays, 45 bases, in frame from base 1. As regards this clone: Its antigen is currently not known. It has no much larger one-base neighbor in the sample; base qualities were not kept.

Library method: the immunoSEQ multiplex PCR assay. For the multiplex PCR, a mixture combining 60 forward primers for TCR Vbeta segments and 13 reverse primers for TCR Jbeta segments was used. Amplification of the CDR3 region of rearranged TCR beta genes was performed with a multiplex PCR assay on genomic DNA. On the Illumina HiSeq System, the amplified TCR beta libraries were sequenced as 87-base-pair reads. In the original analysis: A later analysis tallied roughly 78 million unique TCR beta chains across the 610 or so repertoires, and approximately 12 million of those chains were shared by two or more donors. A nearest-neighbor algorithm error-corrected the raw reads and collapsed the reads into unique sequences, merging closely related sequences to remove PCR and sequencing errors. To assign V, D and J gene segments, CDR3 sequences were aligned to IMGT reference sequences. For a sequence to be retained, a match of at least six nucleotides was required to both a V gene segment and a J gene segment. A rearrangement was called productive if the CDR3 had no stop codons and remained in frame with V and J, and every other rearrangement was called non-productive. CDR3 was defined by IMGT convention, running from the second conserved V-encoded cysteine to the conserved J-encoded phenylalanine. The earlier analysis of more than 450 of the donors excluded sequences that lacked an unambiguous match to a single V gene segment. An earlier analysis of about 600 of the donors called V segments functional above 56.7% productive rearrangements and segregating when the between-donor standard deviation exceeded 5%. To diagnose cytomegalovirus status from the catalog of TCR beta chain sequences, a statistical classification framework was built. In a later analysis, V and J genes were assigned by comparing TCR nucleotide sequences against IMGT/GENE-DB human TR gene sequences. Using the TCRdist pipeline, a later analysis assigned CDR3 sequences along with most-parsimonious VDJ recombination scenarios. In a later analysis, every TCR beta chain was defined by the combination of its CDR3 amino acid sequence and its V-gene family, and reads without a unique V-gene family were dropped. To address suspected cross-contamination and a sequencing artifact, a later analysis removed around 600 highly shared, low-generation-probability nucleotide sequences. In a later analysis, a clonal expansion index was calculated for each public chain from normalized within-repertoire ranks of inferred template counts. In a later analysis, generation probabilities were computed with a VDJ recombination model fitted to out-of-frame rearrangements, and the resulting probabilities were checked against IGoR. A later analysis scored TCR-TCR, TCR-HLA and TCR-CMV co-occurrence with hypergeometric tests, applying a repertoire-size bias correction to TCR pairs. To estimate false discovery rates, a later analysis permuted the HLA or CMV assignments 20 times. In a later analysis, co-occurring TCRs were grouped using DBSCAN, and TCRdist sequence similarity was added for clustering within HLA-allele-positive subsets. Repertoires with fewer than 30,000 or more than 120,000 public chains, plus five repertoires with anomalous nucleotide sharing, were excluded from co-occurrence clustering. TCRdb limited this immuneACCESS table to in-frame rearrangements with V and J called. A share of clones is missing; checked studies link under half to unresolved V genes, and the rest is unexplained. V and J calls and clone size follow that table, whereas D and trimming were derived from the DNA. The sample contains roughly 190,000 clones, around three quarters of them found a single time. About 1.6% of the sample belongs to the ten largest clones.

Here the chain combines TRBV6-5 and TRBJ2-7; 9 junctional bases match TRBD1. The sequence derives from a woman in her late teens or twenties in good health and CMV-seronegative. The material sequenced was PBMCs. The CDR3 reads CASSPTGQGTYEQYF. The bases read TGTGCCAGCAGCCCAACCGGACAGGGGACCTACGAGCAGTACTTC.